This TCR beta chain derives from a study of blood T cell repertoires in COVID-19. In the study overall: Samples of COVID-19 (acute and convalescent) were obtained from the United States, Italy and Spain. PBMCs, B-cell-depleted T cells, or T cells were the source of the cDNA or gDNA that made up the material.

As handled by the study authors: The assay estimated nucleated cells by amplifying reference gene primers. Only in-frame clones appear in the TCRdb table, and some are missing; sequencing was by immunoSEQ multiplex PCR. The D gene and trimming were derived from the DNA, and the V and J assignments and clone size from that table. The table records about 140,000 clones, about 87% of them present only once. Germline values: CDR1 LGHDT, CDR2 YNNKEL (reference sequence). Between the trimmed V and J ends, which lost 2 bases and 7 bases, there was a span of 9 bases. The CDR3 runs to 14 residues. J is TRBJ1-6 and V is TRBV3-1 (or the pseudogene TRBV3-2), with D tentatively TRBD1 (5 bases). Input material: peripheral blood. This clonotype was obtained from a woman aged 50 to 65 with active or convalescent COVID-19. The CDR3 sequence is CASSQTTANSPLHF. DNA of the CDR3: TGTGCCAGCAGCCAAACGACAGCAAATTCACCCCTCCACTTT.